This T cell receptor (beta chain) emerged from a study of blood T cell repertoires in COVID-19. Study information: Acute and convalescent COVID-19 specimens originated in the United States, Italy and Spain. From T cells, B-cell-depleted T cells, or PBMCs came the material, which was cDNA or gDNA.

Using immunoSEQ multiplex PCR, the repertoire was profiled, and TCRdb retains in-frame clones only, with some absent. Of more than 150,000 clones listed, roughly 88% are singletons. The sequenced material came from peripheral blood. The sequence was obtained from a woman aged 45-59 years with acute or convalescent COVID-19.

The chain's CDR3 is CASSLGQGLTQHF. The CDR3 nucleotides are TGTGCCAGCAGCTTGGGACAGGGCCTGACCCAGCATTTT. The chain links TRBV5-6 to TRBJ1-5, with 7 nucleotides matching TRBD1. Germline values: CDR1 SGHDT, CDR2 YYEEEE. V gave up 0 bases and J gave up 11 bases; unmatched junction bases: 5. The CDR3 contains 13 residues. The whole variable domain, remainder taken from reference TRBV5-6 and TRBJ1-5, is DAGVTQSPTHLIKTRGQQVTLRCSPKSGHDTVSWYQQALGQGPQFIFQYYEEEERQRGNFPDRFSGHQFPNYSSELNVNALLLGDSALYLCASSLGQGLTQHFGDGTRLSIL.